These 21 T cell receptor beta chains were sequenced from one sample in a study of blood T cell repertoires in COVID-19. This table comes from immunoSEQ multiplex PCR, and its TCRdb copy is limited to in-frame clones, with some not included. The sample has 250,000 to 400,000 clones, about 87% seen once; the top ten hold approximately 5%. Sequenced: PBMCs or T cells enriched from blood (not recorded which). The receptors derive from a woman in her 30s who had recovered from COVID-19.

This sequence joins TRBV19 and TRBJ2-5; 14 nucleotides agree with TRBD2. CDR1 LNHDA and CDR2 SQIVND come from the germline V gene (reference sequence). This CDR3 region has 16 residues. The junction had 7 bases not matched to a gene; V was cut back by 6 bases and J by 4 bases. This CDR3 is CASSLTSGGARETQYF. The CDR3 DNA reads as TGTGCCAGTAGCCTGACTAGCGGGGGGGCCAGAGAGACCCAGTACTTC.

The chain carries TRBV18 and TRBJ1-2; the match to TRBD1 covers 8 bases. Trimming at V came to 3 bases and at J to 7 bases, leaving 10 bases not matched to a gene. The CDR3 covers 15 residues. CDR1 and CDR2 (germline): KGHSH, LQKENI. CDR3 in amino acids: CASSPPLDRDLGYTF. Written as DNA, the CDR3 is TGTGCCAGCTCACCCCCCCTGGACAGGGACCTTGGCTACACCTTC.

V and J are TRBV7-6 and TRBJ2-2; 8 bases are a match to TRBD1. J gave up 5 bases and V 5 bases, and 10 bases lay outside the gene matches. CDR1 is SGHVS, CDR2 FNYEAQ, per germline. CDR3 length: 16 residues. The CDR3 reads CASSPRTGRKTGELFF. CDR3 nucleotides: TGTGCCAGCAGCCCCCGGACAGGGAGGAAGACCGGGGAGCTGTTTTTT.

Comments on this clone: Other nucleotide sequences in the sample specify the same CDR3. The chain links TRBV19 to TRBJ1-1; 7 bases are a match to TRBD1. The CDR3 consists of 14 residues. V was clipped by 1 base and J by 1 base; unmatched bases: 0. Germline CDR1 LNHDA, CDR2 SQIVND (reference sequence). The DNA of the CDR3 is TGTGCCAGTAGTATAGGGACAGGGAACACTGAAGCTTTCTTT. Protein: CASSIGTGNTEAFF.

The chain employs TRBV20-1 and TRBJ1-1; TRBD1 is a possible D gene (5 bases). In germline, CDR1 is DFQATT, CDR2 SNEGSKA (reference sequence). V lost 3 bases and J lost 7, with 9 bases in between. There are 11 residues in the CDR3. CDR3: CSAREQVEAFF. CDR3 bases: TGCAGTGCTAGGGAACAGGTTGAAGCTTTCTTT.

The chain combines TRBV19 with TRBJ2-2, with TRBD2 as a possible D gene (7 bases). V lost 3 bases and J 7 bases, leaving 12 bases between the germline ends. CDR3 length: 14 amino acids. The V gene's germline CDR1 is LNHDA and CDR2 SQIVND (reference sequence). The CDR3 sequence is CASSIRGADGELFF. The DNA of the CDR3 is TGTGCCAGTAGTATCCGGGGGGCGGACGGGGAGCTGTTTTTT.

This clone was observed a handful of times. The chain recombines TRBV7-2 with TRBJ1-2, with a weak D call TRBD1 (5 bases). Germline CDR1 and CDR2: SGHTA and FQGNSA. CDR3 length equals 14 residues. The V and J ends lost 2 bases and 4 bases respectively, with 11 bases between them. DNA of the CDR3: TGTGCCAGCAGCTTACTGCAGGGAGGCTATGGCTACACCTTC. This encodes CASSLLQGGYGYTF. Supplemented by reference TRBV7-2 and TRBJ1-2, the full variable domain reads GAGVSQSPSNKVTEKGKDVELRCDPISGHTALYWYRQSLGQGLEFLIYFQGNSAPDKSGLPSDRFSAERTGGSVSTLTIQRTQQEDSAVYLCASSLLQGGYGYTFGSGTRLTVV.

The count of this clone is one. The chain employs TRBV19 and TRBJ1-4; the D gene is possibly TRBD1 (5 bases). Germline CDR1 LNHDA, CDR2 SQIVND (reference sequence). This CDR3 is 15 amino acids long. Trimming cost V 10 bases and J 3 bases, with 18 bases left between them. The CDR3 DNA reads as TGTGCCACCAAACGTTCCAGGGTGTCTAATGAAAAACTGTTTTTT. Encoded protein: CATKRSRVSNEKLFF.

The chain links TRBV18 to TRBJ2-5; 8 bases are shared with TRBD1. Unmatched junction bases numbered 11, after V lost 6 bases and J lost 5 bases. CDR1 and CDR2 from the germline V gene are KGHSH and LQKENI. CDR3 length: 15 residues. The CDR3: CASSLFRTGPETQYF. The CDR3 nucleotides read TGTGCCAGCTCGCTTTTTCGGACAGGGCCGGAGACCCAGTACTTC.

The chain links TRBV9 to TRBJ1-2; D not certain. Trimming stripped 2 bases from V and 5 bases from J, with 10 bases between. Germline CDR1 and CDR2: SGDLS and YYNGEE. CDR3 length equals 13 residues. The CDR3 DNA follows: TGTGCCAGCAGCGTCGGAGAGGGATATGGCTACACCTTC. This sequence encodes CASSVGEGYGYTF.

This clone has only one observation. V and J are TRBV5-1 and TRBJ1-4; perhaps TRBD1 as D (5 bases). Looked up from germline, CDR1 is SGHRS and CDR2 is YFSETQ. The V end was cut by 1 base, the J end by 0 bases, with 13 bases between. The CDR3 has 17 amino acids. CDR3 in DNA: TGCGCCAGCAGCTTGAGGGGCAGCTCCACAACTAATGAAAAACTGTTTTTT. Protein: CASSLRGSSTTNEKLFF.

The chain employs TRBV25-1 and TRBJ1-2, with 7 bases aligning to TRBD1. V shed 1 base and J 5 bases; nucleotides not matched to a gene: 7. Germline V gene sequence: CDR1 MGHDK, CDR2 SYGVNS. The CDR3 has 15 residues. The CDR3 nucleotides read TGTGCCAGCAGTGAATGGGCAGGGGGTGGGTATGGCTACACCTTC. It encodes CASSEWAGGGYGYTF.

The J gene is TRBJ2-3, the V gene TRBV11-2; 10 bases are shared with TRBD2. V was pared by 0 bases and J by 3 bases, with 15 bases of the junction left unmatched. The CDR3 runs to 20 residues. The germline V gene has CDR1 SGHAT and CDR2 FQNNGV. The CDR3 DNA sequence: TGTGCCAGCAGCTTAGAAGTCTTTGTGAGCGGGGGGGCGTTAACAGATACGCAGTATTTT. Encoded protein: CASSLEVFVSGGALTDTQYF.

In DNA form, the CDR3 reads TGTGCCAGCAGCGTAGCCCCCACCTACGAGCAGTACTTC. It encodes CASSVAPTYEQYF. The J gene is TRBJ2-7, the V gene TRBV9, with D unresolved. Trimming left V 0 bases short and J 2 bases short, with 6 bases between. The CDR3 has 13 amino acids. Germline V gene data show CDR1 as SGDLS and CDR2 as YYNGEE.

The sample holds a few counts of this clone. The chain joins TRBV5-1 to TRBJ2-3, with a possible D match to TRBD1 (6 bases). CDR1 and CDR2 (germline): SGHRS, YFSETQ. The ends were cut back, 3 bases at V and 5 bases at J, with 16 bases in the middle. The CDR3 is 15 amino acids. In DNA, the CDR3 is TGCGCCAGCAGCTCCACAGGGACCTCTGAAGATACGCAGTATTTT. Translated: CASSSTGTSEDTQYF.

The V and J genes are TRBV5-1 and TRBJ2-5; no definite D call. This CDR3 region has 15 residues. Deletions cut 3 bases from V and 3 bases from J, with 15 bases between. CDR1 and CDR2 from the germline V gene are SGHRS and YFSETQ. CDR3 nucleotide sequence: TGCGCCAGCAGCTCCCGTCCTCGGGTCGAAGAGACCCAGTACTTC. It is translated as CASSSRPRVEETQYF.

The chain joins TRBV5-6 to TRBJ1-6; D is uncertain. V was cut by 0 bases and J by 0 bases, with 10 bases left in between. Germline lookup yields CDR1 SGHDT and CDR2 YYEEEE. The CDR3 covers 17 residues. Written as DNA, the CDR3 is TGTGCCAGCAGCTTGGGGCCGACAAACTCCTATAATTCACCCCTCCACTTT. Translation gives CASSLGPTNSYNSPLHF.

This sequence joins TRBV7-8 and TRBJ1-2; D is uncertain. Germline lookup yields CDR1 SGHVS and CDR2 FQNEAQ. The germline V and J ends were trimmed by 4 bases and 3 bases, with 12 bases remaining between them. The CDR3 runs to 14 residues. The CDR3 DNA reads as TGTGCCAGCAGCTCCGCGGGGATCGACTATGGCTACACCTTC. Its translation: CASSSAGIDYGYTF.

This rearrangement joins TRBV6-1 to TRBJ1-2; TRBD1 might be the D (6 bases). The CDR3 length is 14 residues. CDR1 is MNHNS and CDR2 is SASEGT in the germline V gene. Trimming removed 3 bases at V and 4 bases at J, with 12 bases between. CDR3: CASSDRAGVYGYTF. The DNA of the CDR3 is TGTGCCAGCAGTGACAGGGCAGGGGTCTATGGCTACACCTTC.

This rearrangement joins TRBV11-2 to TRBJ2-5, with 14 bases identical to TRBD2. V lost 5 bases, J lost 5 bases, and 10 bases stayed unmatched. Germline assignment: CDR1 SGHAT and CDR2 FQNNGV. The CDR3 has 17 amino acids. CDR3 nucleotide sequence: TGTGCCAGCAGCCCTAGGGGACTAGCGGGGGTAGGGGAGACCCAGTACTTC. It specifies CASSPRGLAGVGETQYF.

The chain employs TRBV5-6 and TRBJ2-3; 9 bases are shared with TRBD2. The CDR3 runs to 15 residues. V was clipped by 5 bases and J by 4 bases; unmatched bases: 8. Per germline, CDR1 SGHDT and CDR2 YYEEEE. The CDR3 sequence: CASRRQRGAPDTQYF. The CDR3 region has the DNA TGTGCCAGCAGGAGGCAGCGGGGGGCCCCAGATACGCAGTATTTT.